The rows below give T cell receptor beta chains drawn from one sample of a study of blood T cell repertoires in COVID-19. TCRdb keeps only in-frame clones here, not all; method: immunoSEQ multiplex PCR. The sample shows about 210,000 clones, approximately 82% of them seen only once. The source material was peripheral blood. The receptor source for this set is a man aged 50-59 years with active or convalescent COVID-19. CDR3s include the opening cysteine and the closing phenylalanine or tryptophan. D genes are given only for firm matches. For some rows the clone size is stated as once, few or many, or as a class when expanded; others skip it.

TRBJ2-7,.,.,TRBV6-5,CASRRPQGISYEQYF,TGTGCCAGCAGGCGGCCACAGGGTATCTCCTACGAGCAGTACTTC
TRBJ2-7,.,few,TRBV28,CASSAMTVRLYEQYF,TGTGCCAGCAGTGCAATGACAGTGCGACTTTACGAGCAGTACTTC
TRBJ1-1,.,.,TRBV2,CASSKSLGGTEAFF,TGTGCCAGCAGTAAGAGTCTTGGAGGCACTGAAGCTTTCTTT
TRBJ2-7,TRBD1,.,TRBV6-1,CASSAGTGGISYEQYF,TGTGCCAGCAGTGCCGGGACAGGGGGGATTTCCTACGAGCAGTACTTC
TRBJ1-1,.,.,TRBV5-5,CASSLEPWQDEAFF,TGTGCCAGCAGCTTGGAACCCTGGCAGGATGAAGCTTTCTTT
TRBJ2-7,.,.,TRBV6-2/TRBV6-3,CASSFMGSQYF,TGTGCCAGCAGTTTTATGGGGAGCCAGTACTTC
TRBJ2-3,TRBD1,.,TRBV6-6,CAIKGTGHDQDTQYF,TGTGCCATCAAGGGGACAGGTCACGACCAAGATACGCAGTATTTT
TRBJ2-7,TRBD2,.,TRBV15,CATSRDAGGPWEQYF,TGTGCCACCAGCAGAGATGCGGGAGGGCCTTGGGAGCAGTACTTC
TRBJ1-2,.,.,TRBV5-4,CASSLASGNGYTF,TGTGCCAGCAGCTTGGCTTCGGGGAATGGCTACACCTTC
TRBJ2-7,.,.,TRBV9,CASSVGVSTGDDEQYF,TGTGCCAGCAGCGTAGGGGTGTCGACAGGAGATGACGAGCAGTACTTC
TRBJ2-7,.,.,TRBV28,CASSLFGVGQSYEQYF,TGTGCCAGCAGTTTATTCGGCGTGGGGCAGAGCTACGAGCAGTACTTC
TRBJ1-2,.,.,TRBV3-1/TRBV3-2,CASSQPGFGGSGYTF,TGTGCCAGCAGCCAGCCGGGCTTCGGGGGGTCTGGCTACACCTTC
TRBJ1-1,.,.,TRBV7-3,CASSLIKAGANTEAFF,TGTGCCAGCAGCTTAATCAAGGCAGGGGCGAACACTGAAGCTTTCTTT
TRBJ2-3,.,.,TRBV7-6,CASSLFPGLGDTQYF,TGTGCCAGCAGCTTATTCCCTGGGCTTGGAGATACGCAGTATTTT
TRBJ1-1,TRBD1,.,TRBV27,CASSLSDRGEAFF,TGTGCCAGCAGTTTATCGGACAGGGGGGAAGCTTTCTTT
TRBJ1-2,TRBD1,.,TRBV28,CASSPQGARDYGYTF,TGTGCCAGCAGCCCACAGGGGGCGCGGGACTATGGCTACACCTTC
TRBJ2-1,.,once,TRBV4-1,CASSPVPAQKDEQFF,TGCGCCAGCAGCCCAGTACCAGCACAGAAGGATGAGCAGTTCTTC
TRBJ2-7,.,.,TRBV2,CASSGGAPGEQYF,TGTGCCAGCAGTGGGGGCGCCCCAGGGGAGCAGTACTTC
TRBJ1-3,TRBD1,.,TRBV18,CASSTGVSGNTIYF,TGTGCCAGCTCAACAGGGGTTTCTGGAAACACCATATATTTT
TRBJ2-1,.,.,TRBV30,CAWTPGTGLNEQFF,TGTGCCTGGACCCCCGGGACTGGCCTGAATGAGCAGTTCTTC
TRBJ2-1,.,.,TRBV11-3,CASSQGRRDFGNEQFF,TGTGCCAGCAGCCAAGGTCGTCGGGATTTCGGGAATGAGCAGTTCTTC
TRBJ2-3,.,.,TRBV7-2,CASSFGQRDTQYF,TGTGCCAGCAGCTTTGGACAACGAGATACGCAGTATTTT
TRBJ1-2,TRBD1,.,TRBV3-1/TRBV3-2,CASSQRGTGTGGGYTF,TGTGCCAGCAGCCAAAGGGGGACAGGGACTGGCGGTGGCTACACCTTC
TRBJ2-7,.,.,TRBV5-4,CASSLAESYEQYF,TGTGCCAGCAGCTTGGCCGAGTCCTACGAGCAGTACTTC
TRBJ1-5,TRBD1,.,TRBV2,CASSLDRVQPQHF,TGTGCCAGCAGTCTGGACAGGGTTCAGCCCCAGCATTTT
TRBJ1-1,TRBD1,.,TRBV3-1/TRBV3-2,CASSQGLRGLNTEAFF,TGTGCCAGCAGCCAAGGTCTCAGGGGGCTGAACACTGAAGCTTTCTTT
TRBJ2-1,TRBD2,.,TRBV9,CASSVTTSGGMVEQFF,TGTGCCAGCAGCGTTACGACTAGCGGGGGAATGGTTGAGCAGTTCTTC
TRBJ2-1,.,.,TRBV28,CASSGVNGAIYNEQFF,TGTGCCAGCAGTGGAGTGAACGGCGCGATCTACAATGAGCAGTTCTTC
TRBJ2-3,TRBD2,.,TRBV5-1,CASSFVAGGRDTQYF,TGCGCCAGCAGCTTCGTAGCGGGAGGAAGAGATACGCAGTATTTT
TRBJ2-5,.,.,TRBV28,CASSEFPGKEETQYF,TGTGCCAGCAGTGAGTTTCCGGGTAAAGAAGAGACCCAGTACTTC
TRBJ2-3,.,.,TRBV21-1,CASSKVGGLALDTQYF,TGTGCCAGCAGCAAAGTAGGGGGACTAGCACTTGATACGCAGTATTTT
TRBJ1-5,.,.,TRBV5-1,CASSFWGEANQPQHF,TGCGCCAGCAGCTTCTGGGGCGAGGCCAATCAGCCCCAGCATTTT
TRBJ2-5,TRBD2,.,TRBV9,CASSVGIAGRHRETQYF,TGTGCCAGCAGCGTAGGGATAGCGGGGCGTCACCGGGAGACCCAGTACTTC
TRBJ2-5,TRBD1,.,TRBV11-3,CASSGQGPGETQYF,TGTGCCAGCAGCGGACAGGGACCAGGGGAGACCCAGTACTTC
TRBJ2-1,.,few,TRBV5-1,CASSLGSPNSYNEQFF,TGCGCCAGCAGCTTGGGATCGCCTAATTCCTACAATGAGCAGTTCTTC
TRBJ2-1,TRBD1,.,TRBV7-6,CASSSDREYNEQFF,TGTGCCAGCAGCTCGGACAGGGAATACAATGAGCAGTTCTTC
TRBJ2-7,.,.,TRBV4-3,CASSQTPSSYEQYF,TGCGCCAGCAGCCAGACCCCTAGTTCTTACGAGCAGTACTTC
TRBJ1-1,.,.,TRBV27,CASSSAKRAFF,TGTGCCAGCAGTTCGGCCAAGAGGGCTTTCTTT
TRBJ2-7,.,few,TRBV19,CASSLGKTYEQYF,TGTGCCAGTAGTCTCGGGAAGACCTACGAGCAGTACTTC
TRBJ1-5,TRBD1,.,TRBV6-1,CASSEVFGSAGTANQPQHF,TGTGCCAGCAGTGAAGTGTTCGGGTCCGCCGGGACAGCAAATCAGCCCCAGCATTTT
TRBJ1-1,TRBD1,.,TRBV5-1,CASSLGGASTEAFF,TGCGCCAGCAGCTTAGGGGGCGCGAGCACTGAAGCTTTCTTT
TRBJ1-2,.,many,TRBV19,CASSPGGVVGYTF,TGTGCCAGTAGCCCGGGGGGGGTAGTTGGCTACACCTTC
TRBJ1-2,.,.,TRBV6-5,CATTTGRVQGYTF,TGTGCCACTACAACAGGGAGGGTACAAGGCTACACCTTC
TRBJ2-1,TRBD2,once,TRBV10-2,CASSETSAYNEQFF,TGCGCCAGCAGTGAGACTAGCGCATACAATGAGCAGTTCTTC
TRBJ2-3,.,.,TRBV5-1,CASSLDQVYATDTQYF,TGCGCCAGCAGCTTGGATCAAGTCTACGCCACAGATACGCAGTATTTT
TRBJ1-4,.,.,TRBV19,CASSLQGSWGSSEKLFF,TGTGCCAGTAGTTTACAAGGGAGCTGGGGTTCTAGTGAAAAACTGTTTTTT
TRBJ2-4,.,.,TRBV7-2,CASSLGWKRLTKNIQYF,TGTGCCAGCAGCTTAGGGTGGAAGAGGCTTACCAAAAACATTCAGTACTTC
TRBJ1-2,.,.,TRBV7-9,CASSLAREGYTF,TGTGCCAGCAGCTTAGCGCGGGAGGGCTACACCTTC
TRBJ1-1,TRBD1,once,TRBV28,CASRILTGTGGVFTEAFF,TGTGCCAGCAGGATACTTACGGGGACAGGGGGGGTTTTCACTGAAGCTTTCTTT
TRBJ2-7,.,.,TRBV2,CASSEPDGRVGEQYF,TGTGCCAGCAGTGAACCGGACGGGAGAGTGGGGGAGCAGTACTTC
TRBJ2-7,.,.,TRBV18,CASSPGLSMVGEQYF,TGTGCCAGCTCACCAGGGCTCTCCATGGTGGGCGAGCAGTACTTC
TRBJ2-1,TRBD2,.,TRBV5-1,CASSLLAGGLNEQFF,TGCGCCAGCAGCTTGCTGGCGGGAGGGTTGAATGAGCAGTTCTTC
TRBJ2-1,.,.,TRBV5-1,CASSLQALYNEQFF,TGCGCCAGCAGCTTACAGGCCCTATACAATGAGCAGTTCTTC
TRBJ2-4,TRBD2,.,TRBV28,CASSPALAVVIQYF,TGTGCCAGCAGTCCCGCCCTAGCGGTAGTCATTCAGTACTTC
TRBJ2-1,.,once,TRBV3-1/TRBV3-2,CASSQAALIGDEQFF,TGTGCCAGCAGCCAAGCGGCCCTCATAGGGGATGAGCAGTTCTTC
TRBJ1-4,TRBD1,.,TRBV27,CASSALTGERANEKLFF,TGTGCCAGCAGTGCTCTGACAGGGGAGCGGGCTAATGAAAAACTGTTTTTT
TRBJ1-2,TRBD1,.,TRBV7-9,CASSPRQGTNYGYTF,TGTGCCAGCAGCCCGAGACAGGGAACTAACTATGGCTACACCTTC
TRBJ2-5,TRBD2,.,TRBV7-2,CASSLSLAGVETQYF,TGTGCCAGCAGCTTAAGTCTAGCGGGGGTAGAGACCCAGTACTTC